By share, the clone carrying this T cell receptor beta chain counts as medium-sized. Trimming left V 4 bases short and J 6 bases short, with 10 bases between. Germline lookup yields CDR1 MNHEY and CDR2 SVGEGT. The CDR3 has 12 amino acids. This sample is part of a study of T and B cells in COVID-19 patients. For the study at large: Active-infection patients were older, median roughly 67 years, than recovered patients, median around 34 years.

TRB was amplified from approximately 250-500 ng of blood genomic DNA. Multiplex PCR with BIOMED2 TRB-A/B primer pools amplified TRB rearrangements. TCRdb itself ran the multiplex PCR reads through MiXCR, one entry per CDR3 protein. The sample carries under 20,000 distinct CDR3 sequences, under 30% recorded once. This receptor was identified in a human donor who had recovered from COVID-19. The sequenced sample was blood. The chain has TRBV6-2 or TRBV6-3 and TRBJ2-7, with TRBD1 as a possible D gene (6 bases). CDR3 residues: CASSSSGVEQYF. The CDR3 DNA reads TGTGCCAGCAGTTCCTCAGGGGTCGAGCAGTACTTC.